Listed below are T cell receptor beta chains from one sample, sequenced in a study of T cells in Graves' hyperthyroidism and ophthalmopathy. TCRdb reanalysed the multiplex PCR reads using MiXCR and keeps one entry per CDR3 protein. The sample contains 700,000 or so distinct CDR3 sequences, about 17% of which appear only once. Sample: blood. The receptors derive from a man aged 18 to 30 with Graves' hyperthyroidism. Both conserved end residues are part of each CDR3. Each record gives: CDR3 DNA, CDR3 protein, CDR3 length, clone size, J gene, D gene, V gene. The D gene is left open where the match is weak. Clone size is not always given. Where it is, it says once, few, many or a class for expanded clones.

cdr3_nt: TGTGCCAGCAGCTCAATTAAACTAGCGGGAGGGTCAGAGACCCAGTACTTC; cdr3_aa: CASSSIKLAGGSETQYF; cdr3_length: 17; clone_size: many; j_call: TRBJ2-5; d_call: TRBD2; v_call: TRBV11-2
cdr3_nt: TGTGCCAGCAGTTTAGGGCCAAGACAGGACTTCTCCTACGAGCAGTACTTC; cdr3_aa: CASSLGPRQDFSYEQYF; cdr3_length: 17; clone_size: many; j_call: TRBJ2-7; d_call: .; v_call: TRBV28
cdr3_nt: TGCAGCGTTGACAGCCGCACAGATACGCAGTATTTT; cdr3_aa: CSVDSRTDTQYF; cdr3_length: 12; clone_size: .; j_call: TRBJ2-3; d_call: .; v_call: TRBV29-1
cdr3_nt: TGTGCCAGCAGTGAGGGGACCCACGGCTACACCTTC; cdr3_aa: CASSEGTHGYTF; cdr3_length: 12; clone_size: many; j_call: TRBJ1-2; d_call: .; v_call: TRBV6-1
cdr3_nt: TGTGCCAGCAGCGTCTCACATCAAGCGAACACCGGGGAGCTGTTTTTT; cdr3_aa: CASSVSHQANTGELFF; cdr3_length: 16; clone_size: .; j_call: TRBJ2-2; d_call: .; v_call: TRBV9
cdr3_nt: TGCAGTGCTAGGGGGGACAGAACCTACGAGCAGTACTTC; cdr3_aa: CSARGDRTYEQYF; cdr3_length: 13; clone_size: many; j_call: TRBJ2-7; d_call: TRBD1; v_call: TRBV20-1
cdr3_nt: TGTGCCAGCAGCTTAACGGGAGGGCCCGTCGGGGAGCTGTTTTTT; cdr3_aa: CASSLTGGPVGELFF; cdr3_length: 15; clone_size: few; j_call: TRBJ2-2; d_call: TRBD2; v_call: TRBV7-8
cdr3_nt: TGTGCCACCAGTGACCCCGGGACTAGCGTCAATGAGCAGTTCTTC; cdr3_aa: CATSDPGTSVNEQFF; cdr3_length: 15; clone_size: few; j_call: TRBJ2-1; d_call: TRBD2; v_call: TRBV24-1
cdr3_nt: TGTGCCAGCAGCCCCGCCAGGGAGCGGGTATCCTACGAGCAGTACTTC; cdr3_aa: CASSPARERVSYEQYF; cdr3_length: 16; clone_size: .; j_call: TRBJ2-7; d_call: .; v_call: TRBV28
cdr3_nt: TGTGCCAGCAGTTACAGGACTAACTATGGCTACACCTTC; cdr3_aa: CASSYRTNYGYTF; cdr3_length: 13; clone_size: few; j_call: TRBJ1-2; d_call: .; v_call: TRBV6-5
cdr3_nt: TGTGCCAGCAGGGGTAGGGGGGGCCTTGGCGAGCAGTACTTC; cdr3_aa: CASRGRGGLGEQYF; cdr3_length: 14; clone_size: many; j_call: TRBJ2-7; d_call: .; v_call: TRBV5-6
cdr3_nt: TGTGCCAGTAGTATCGGGACGCTCAATCAGCCCCAGCATTTT; cdr3_aa: CASSIGTLNQPQHF; cdr3_length: 14; clone_size: few; j_call: TRBJ1-5; d_call: .; v_call: TRBV19
cdr3_nt: TGTGCCATCAGTGAGACAGGGGGCATTGCTAACTATGGCTACACCTTC; cdr3_aa: CAISETGGIANYGYTF; cdr3_length: 16; clone_size: .; j_call: TRBJ1-2; d_call: TRBD1; v_call: TRBV10-3
cdr3_nt: TGTGCCACCAGTGATCCCGGGACTAGCGGGAAACACAATGAGCAGTTCTTC; cdr3_aa: CATSDPGTSGKHNEQFF; cdr3_length: 17; clone_size: few; j_call: TRBJ2-1; d_call: TRBD2; v_call: TRBV24-1
cdr3_nt: TGTGCCAGCAGCTTAGCGTTCGGGGGGTACGTTAACACTGAAGCTTTCTTT; cdr3_aa: CASSLAFGGYVNTEAFF; cdr3_length: 17; clone_size: few; j_call: TRBJ1-1; d_call: .; v_call: TRBV7-2
cdr3_nt: TGCAGTGCTAGGGAGGGTTTCAATTCACCCCTCCACTTT; cdr3_aa: CSAREGFNSPLHF; cdr3_length: 13; clone_size: .; j_call: TRBJ1-6; d_call: .; v_call: TRBV20-1
cdr3_nt: TGTGCCAGCAGTATAGCGGGCCCTAACACCGGGGAGCTGTTTTTT; cdr3_aa: CASSIAGPNTGELFF; cdr3_length: 15; clone_size: few; j_call: TRBJ2-2; d_call: TRBD2; v_call: TRBV27
cdr3_nt: TGCAGTGGCCGGACAGGGGATGAAAAACTGTTTTTT; cdr3_aa: CSGRTGDEKLFF; cdr3_length: 12; clone_size: few; j_call: TRBJ1-4; d_call: TRBD1; v_call: TRBV20-1
cdr3_nt: TGTGCCAGCAGAGTCCCCCGGGACAGGGGAACCGAGCAGTACTTC; cdr3_aa: CASRVPRDRGTEQYF; cdr3_length: 15; clone_size: many; j_call: TRBJ2-7; d_call: TRBD1; v_call: TRBV2
cdr3_nt: TGCGCCAGCAGCCCGGGGATAGGAGGAGGGGAGCAGTACTTC; cdr3_aa: CASSPGIGGGEQYF; cdr3_length: 14; clone_size: .; j_call: TRBJ2-7; d_call: .; v_call: TRBV5-1
cdr3_nt: TGTGCCAGCAGCCCGCCACTAGCGGGAGGCGTCTACGAGCAGTACTTC; cdr3_aa: CASSPPLAGGVYEQYF; cdr3_length: 16; clone_size: many; j_call: TRBJ2-7; d_call: TRBD2; v_call: TRBV11-3
cdr3_nt: TGTGCCAGCAGGCTTATGGGGACAGCCAATCAGCCCCAGCATTTT; cdr3_aa: CASRLMGTANQPQHF; cdr3_length: 15; clone_size: .; j_call: TRBJ1-5; d_call: TRBD1; v_call: TRBV2
cdr3_nt: TGTGCCAGCAGTCCCGGGACAGGGCATGGCTACACCTTC; cdr3_aa: CASSPGTGHGYTF; cdr3_length: 13; clone_size: .; j_call: TRBJ1-2; d_call: TRBD1; v_call: TRBV27
cdr3_nt: TGTGCCTGGCGACAACAGGGGGCGGGTGAAAAACTGTTTTTT; cdr3_aa: CAWRQQGAGEKLFF; cdr3_length: 14; clone_size: .; j_call: TRBJ1-4; d_call: TRBD1; v_call: TRBV30
cdr3_nt: TGCGCCAGCAGCGGGGTTCTGGGGGCCGGGGAGCTGTTTTTT; cdr3_aa: CASSGVLGAGELFF; cdr3_length: 14; clone_size: .; j_call: TRBJ2-2; d_call: .; v_call: TRBV5-1
cdr3_nt: TGTGCCAGCAGTGACAGGCCCCGACCCCAGCATTTT; cdr3_aa: CASSDRPRPQHF; cdr3_length: 12; clone_size: few; j_call: TRBJ1-5; d_call: .; v_call: TRBV6-1
cdr3_nt: TGCAGCTCACGGACTAGTTCCAATGAGCAGTTCTTC; cdr3_aa: CSSRTSSNEQFF; cdr3_length: 12; clone_size: .; j_call: TRBJ2-1; d_call: TRBD2; v_call: TRBV29-1
cdr3_nt: TGTGCCAGCACCCAAGGGGGACTAGCGGAAAGAAAGCAGTACTTC; cdr3_aa: CASTQGGLAERKQYF; cdr3_length: 15; clone_size: .; j_call: TRBJ2-7; d_call: TRBD2; v_call: TRBV6-2/TRBV6-3
cdr3_nt: TGCAGTGCTGTAGCGGGCCATTACAATGAGCAGTTCTTC; cdr3_aa: CSAVAGHYNEQFF; cdr3_length: 13; clone_size: many; j_call: TRBJ2-1; d_call: TRBD2; v_call: TRBV20-1
cdr3_nt: TGCGCCAGCAGCCAAGCTGGGAGGAGCAGGGAGACCCAGTACTTC; cdr3_aa: CASSQAGRSRETQYF; cdr3_length: 15; clone_size: few; j_call: TRBJ2-5; d_call: .; v_call: TRBV4-1
cdr3_nt: TGTGCCAGCAGCGCCAGACTAGCGGGAAGGATCGAGCAGTACTTC; cdr3_aa: CASSARLAGRIEQYF; cdr3_length: 15; clone_size: .; j_call: TRBJ2-7; d_call: TRBD2; v_call: TRBV7-8